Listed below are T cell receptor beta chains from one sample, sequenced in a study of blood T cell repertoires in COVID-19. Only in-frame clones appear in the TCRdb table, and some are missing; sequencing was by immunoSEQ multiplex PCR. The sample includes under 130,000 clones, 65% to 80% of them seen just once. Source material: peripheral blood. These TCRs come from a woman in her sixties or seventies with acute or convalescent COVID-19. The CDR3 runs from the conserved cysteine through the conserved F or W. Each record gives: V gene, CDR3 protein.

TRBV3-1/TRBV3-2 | CASSQEEDSPLHF
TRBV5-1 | CASRDNEFTGELFF
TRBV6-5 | CASSATSGGGNIQYF
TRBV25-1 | CASQGRGGYTF
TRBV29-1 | CSVEPDRDNEQFF
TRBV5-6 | CASSLVSVGRLPFF
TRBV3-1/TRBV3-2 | CASSQLDWRQETQYF
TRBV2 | CASTQEALAGNTGELFF
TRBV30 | CASLEGQEASPLHF
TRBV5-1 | CASSNAGQGVSGNNSPLHF
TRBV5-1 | CASSLDGGASGSPLHF
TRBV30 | CAWASGFFGETQYF
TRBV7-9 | CASSHRGFTEAFF
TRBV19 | CASRVGQGANSPLHF
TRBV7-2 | CASSPRGRAGQETQYF
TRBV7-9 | CASSAAGQGDGYTF
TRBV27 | CASSLGTGDNEKLFF
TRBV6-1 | CASSDTLPGGIPVSYEQYF
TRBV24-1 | CATSDIYDLQETQYF
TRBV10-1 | CASSMTSGGQETQYF
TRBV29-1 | CSVEDPGLAFQTQYF
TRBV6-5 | CASSYSPSASYGYTF
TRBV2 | CASGQEYRVNSPLHF
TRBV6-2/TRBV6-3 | CASSYPLGGSGVYEQYF
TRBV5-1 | CASSGGAGGGYTF
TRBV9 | CASSPRTGPNTEAFF
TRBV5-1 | CASSSSTGLGEKLFF
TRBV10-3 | CAISESTPGQGFNSPLHF
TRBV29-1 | CSVGDRGSGGYTF
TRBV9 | CASSVGGAGGDTQYF
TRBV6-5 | CATLGGTLGTNEQFF
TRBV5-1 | CASSGADTQYF
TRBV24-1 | CATSDRSTASYTF
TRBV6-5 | CASSYTRGTYGYTF
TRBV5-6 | CASSSSGGIQETQYF
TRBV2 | CASTATGGNSPLHF
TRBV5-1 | CASSLSSQGQDNYYNEQFF
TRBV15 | CATSRPLQGEADTQYF
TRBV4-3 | CASSQSPPRAVKWETQYF
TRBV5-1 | CASSFGTGGQVIQYF
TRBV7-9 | CASTVGGDTEAFF
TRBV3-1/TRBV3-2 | CASSQRQGPFSGNTIYF